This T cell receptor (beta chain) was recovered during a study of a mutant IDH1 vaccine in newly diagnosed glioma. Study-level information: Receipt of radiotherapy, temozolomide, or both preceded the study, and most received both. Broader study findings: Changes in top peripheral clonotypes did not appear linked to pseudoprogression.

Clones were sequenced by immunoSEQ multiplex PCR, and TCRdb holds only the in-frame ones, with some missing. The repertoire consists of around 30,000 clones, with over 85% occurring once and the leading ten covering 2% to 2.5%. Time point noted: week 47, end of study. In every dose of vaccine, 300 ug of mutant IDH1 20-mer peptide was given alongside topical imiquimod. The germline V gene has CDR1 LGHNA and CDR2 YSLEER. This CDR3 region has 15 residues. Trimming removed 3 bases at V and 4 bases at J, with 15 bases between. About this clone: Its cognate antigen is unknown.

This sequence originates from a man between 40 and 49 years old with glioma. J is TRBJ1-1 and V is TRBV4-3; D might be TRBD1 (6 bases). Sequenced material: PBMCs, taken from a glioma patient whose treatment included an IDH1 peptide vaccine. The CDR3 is CASSQVWGGRTEAFF. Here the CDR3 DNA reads TGCGCCAGCAGCCAGGTTTGGGGGGGGCGCACTGAAGCTTTCTTT.